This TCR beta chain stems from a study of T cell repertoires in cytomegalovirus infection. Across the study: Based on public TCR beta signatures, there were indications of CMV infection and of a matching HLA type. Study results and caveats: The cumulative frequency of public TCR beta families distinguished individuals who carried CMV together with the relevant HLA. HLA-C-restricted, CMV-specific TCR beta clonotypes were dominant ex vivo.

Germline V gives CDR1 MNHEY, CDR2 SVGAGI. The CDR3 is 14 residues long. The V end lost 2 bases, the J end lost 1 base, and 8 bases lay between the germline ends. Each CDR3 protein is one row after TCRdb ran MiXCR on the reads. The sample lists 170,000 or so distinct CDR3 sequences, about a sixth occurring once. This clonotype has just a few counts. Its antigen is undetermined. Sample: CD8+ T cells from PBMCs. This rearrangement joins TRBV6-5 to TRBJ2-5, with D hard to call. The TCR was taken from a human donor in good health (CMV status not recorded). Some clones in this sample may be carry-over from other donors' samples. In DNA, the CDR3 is TGTGCCAGCAGTTACCTGGGCCTCCAAGAGACCCAGTACTTC. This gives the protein CASSYLGLQETQYF.